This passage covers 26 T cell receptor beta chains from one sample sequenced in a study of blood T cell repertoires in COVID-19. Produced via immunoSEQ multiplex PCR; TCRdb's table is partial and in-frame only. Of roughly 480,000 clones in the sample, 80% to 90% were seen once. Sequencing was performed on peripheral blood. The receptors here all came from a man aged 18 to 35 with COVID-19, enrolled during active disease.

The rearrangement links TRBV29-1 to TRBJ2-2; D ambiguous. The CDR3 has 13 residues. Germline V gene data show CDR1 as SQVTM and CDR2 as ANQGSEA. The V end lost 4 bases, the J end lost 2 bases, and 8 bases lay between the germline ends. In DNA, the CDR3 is TGCAGCGTTGGGCAACCAAACACCGGGGAGCTGTTTTTT. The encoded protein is CSVGQPNTGELFF.

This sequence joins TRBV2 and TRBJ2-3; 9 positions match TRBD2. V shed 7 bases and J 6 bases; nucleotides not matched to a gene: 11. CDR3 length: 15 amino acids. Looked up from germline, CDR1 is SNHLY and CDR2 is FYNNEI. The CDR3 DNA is TGTGCCAGCACTCGGGCGGGAGGGTTGAGTGATACGCAGTATTTT. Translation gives CASTRAGGLSDTQYF.

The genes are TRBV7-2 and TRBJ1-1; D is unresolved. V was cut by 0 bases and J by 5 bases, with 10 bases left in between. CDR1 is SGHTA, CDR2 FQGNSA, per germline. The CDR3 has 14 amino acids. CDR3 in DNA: TGTGCCAGCAGCTTAGCGGCCTCGAGGACTGAAGCTTTCTTT. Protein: CASSLAASRTEAFF.

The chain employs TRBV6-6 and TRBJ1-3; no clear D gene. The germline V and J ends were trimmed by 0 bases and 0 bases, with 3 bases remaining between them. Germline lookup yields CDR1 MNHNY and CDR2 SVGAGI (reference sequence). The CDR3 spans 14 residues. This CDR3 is CASSYSSSGNTIYF. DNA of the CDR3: TGTGCCAGCAGTTACTCGAGCTCTGGAAACACCATATATTTT.

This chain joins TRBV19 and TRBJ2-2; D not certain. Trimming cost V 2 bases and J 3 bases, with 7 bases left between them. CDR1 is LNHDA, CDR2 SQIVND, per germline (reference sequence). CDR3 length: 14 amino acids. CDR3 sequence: CASSINEYTGELFF. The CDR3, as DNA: TGTGCCAGTAGTATAAATGAGTACACCGGGGAGCTGTTTTTT.

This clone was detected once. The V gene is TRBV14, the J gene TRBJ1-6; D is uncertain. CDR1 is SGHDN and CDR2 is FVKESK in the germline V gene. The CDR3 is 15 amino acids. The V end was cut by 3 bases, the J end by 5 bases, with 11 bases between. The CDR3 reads CASSQSRMNNSPLHF. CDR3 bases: TGTGCCAGCAGCCAGTCCAGGATGAATAATTCACCCCTCCACTTT.

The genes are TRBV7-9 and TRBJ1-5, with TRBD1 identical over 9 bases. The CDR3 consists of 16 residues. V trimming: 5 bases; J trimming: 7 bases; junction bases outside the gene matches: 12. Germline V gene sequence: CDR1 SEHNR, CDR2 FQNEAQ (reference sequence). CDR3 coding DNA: TGTGCCAGCAGCAAAGCCGGGACAGGGTTTGGACAGCCCCAGCATTTT. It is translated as CASSKAGTGFGQPQHF.

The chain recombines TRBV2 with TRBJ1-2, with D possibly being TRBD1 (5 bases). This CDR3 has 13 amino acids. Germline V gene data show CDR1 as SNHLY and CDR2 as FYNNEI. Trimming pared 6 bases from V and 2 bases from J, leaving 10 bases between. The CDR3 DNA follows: TGTGCCAGCAGCATCCACAGGAACTATGGCTACACCTTC. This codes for CASSIHRNYGYTF.

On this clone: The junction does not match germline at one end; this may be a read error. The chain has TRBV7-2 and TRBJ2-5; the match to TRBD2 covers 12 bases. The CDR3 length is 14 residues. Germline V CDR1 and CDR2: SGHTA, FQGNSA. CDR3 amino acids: CASSFWTSGATQYF. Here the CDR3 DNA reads TGCGCCAGCAGCTTCTGGACTAGCGGGGCGACCCAGTACTTC.

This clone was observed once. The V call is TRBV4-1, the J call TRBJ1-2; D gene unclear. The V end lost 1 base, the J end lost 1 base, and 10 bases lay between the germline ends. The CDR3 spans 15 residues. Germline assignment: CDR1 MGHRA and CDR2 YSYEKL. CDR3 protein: CASSQGGIVNYGYTF. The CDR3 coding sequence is TGCGCCAGCAGCCAAGGAGGGATCGTTAACTATGGCTACACCTTC.

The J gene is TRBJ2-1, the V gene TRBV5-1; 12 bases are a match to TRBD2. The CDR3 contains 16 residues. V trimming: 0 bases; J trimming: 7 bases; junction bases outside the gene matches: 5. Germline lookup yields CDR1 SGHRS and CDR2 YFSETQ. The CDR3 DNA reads TGCGCCAGCAGCTTGGGAGCTAGCGGGAGGGAGAATGAGCAGTTCTTC. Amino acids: CASSLGASGRENEQFF.

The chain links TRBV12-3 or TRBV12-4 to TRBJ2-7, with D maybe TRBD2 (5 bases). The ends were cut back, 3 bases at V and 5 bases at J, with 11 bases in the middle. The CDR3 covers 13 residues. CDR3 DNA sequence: TGTGCCAGCAGTTTGCAAATAGCGAACGAGCAGTACTTC. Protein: CASSLQIANEQYF.

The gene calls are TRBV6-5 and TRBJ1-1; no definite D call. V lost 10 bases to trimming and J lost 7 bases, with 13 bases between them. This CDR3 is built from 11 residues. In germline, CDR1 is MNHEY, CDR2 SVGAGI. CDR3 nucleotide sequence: TGTGCCACGGTAATCCGGGGTGAAGCTTTCTTT. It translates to CATVIRGEAFF.

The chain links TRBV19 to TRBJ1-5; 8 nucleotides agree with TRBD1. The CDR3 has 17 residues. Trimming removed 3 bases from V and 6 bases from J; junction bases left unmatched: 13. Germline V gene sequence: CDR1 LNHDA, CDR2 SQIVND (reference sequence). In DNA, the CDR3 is TGTGCCAGTAGTATGACCGGGGGACAGGCCCTCGGTCAGCCCCAGCATTTT. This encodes CASSMTGGQALGQPQHF. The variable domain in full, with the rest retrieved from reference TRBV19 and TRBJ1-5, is DGGITQSPKYLFRKEGQNVTLSCEQNLNHDAMYWYRQDPGQGLRLIYYSQIVNDFQKGDIAEGYSVSREKKESFPLTVTSAQKNPTAFYLCASSMTGGQALGQPQHFGDGTRLSIL.

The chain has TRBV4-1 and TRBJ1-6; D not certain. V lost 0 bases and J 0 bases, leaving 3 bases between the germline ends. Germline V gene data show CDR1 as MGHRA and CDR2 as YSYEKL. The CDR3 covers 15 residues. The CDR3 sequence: CASSQDSSYNSPLHF. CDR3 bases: TGCGCCAGCAGCCAAGACAGCTCCTATAATTCACCCCTCCACTTT.

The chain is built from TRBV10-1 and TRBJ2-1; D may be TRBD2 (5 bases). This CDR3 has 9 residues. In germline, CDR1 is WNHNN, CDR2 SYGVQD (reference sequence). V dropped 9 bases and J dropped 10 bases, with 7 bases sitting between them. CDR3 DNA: TGCGCCAGGCGGGCAGAGCAGTTCTTC. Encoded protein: CARRAEQFF.

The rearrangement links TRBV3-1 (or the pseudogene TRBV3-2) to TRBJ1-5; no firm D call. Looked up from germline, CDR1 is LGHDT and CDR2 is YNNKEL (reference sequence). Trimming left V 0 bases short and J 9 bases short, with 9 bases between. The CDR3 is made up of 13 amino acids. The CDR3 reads CASSQDLTRPQHF. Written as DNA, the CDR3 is TGTGCCAGCAGCCAAGATCTGACTAGGCCCCAGCATTTT.

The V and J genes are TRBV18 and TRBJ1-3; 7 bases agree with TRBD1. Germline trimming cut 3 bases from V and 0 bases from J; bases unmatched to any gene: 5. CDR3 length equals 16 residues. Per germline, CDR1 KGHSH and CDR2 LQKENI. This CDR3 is CASSPGTVHSGNTIYF. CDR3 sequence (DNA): TGTGCCAGCTCACCCGGGACAGTCCACTCTGGAAACACCATATATTTT.

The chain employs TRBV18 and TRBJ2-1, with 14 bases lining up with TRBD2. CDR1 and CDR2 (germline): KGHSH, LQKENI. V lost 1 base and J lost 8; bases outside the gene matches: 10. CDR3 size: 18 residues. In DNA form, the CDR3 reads TGTGCCAGCTCACCACGGACTAGCGGGAGGAGCACCGTCGATGAGCAGTTCTTC. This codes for CASSPRTSGRSTVDEQFF.

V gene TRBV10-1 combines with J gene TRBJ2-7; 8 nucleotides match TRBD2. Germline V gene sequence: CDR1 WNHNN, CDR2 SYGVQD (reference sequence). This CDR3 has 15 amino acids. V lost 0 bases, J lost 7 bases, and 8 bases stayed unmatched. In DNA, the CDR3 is TGCGCCAGCAGTGAGTCGTCTAGCGGGTCTGGAGAGCAGTACTTC. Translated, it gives CASSESSSGSGEQYF.

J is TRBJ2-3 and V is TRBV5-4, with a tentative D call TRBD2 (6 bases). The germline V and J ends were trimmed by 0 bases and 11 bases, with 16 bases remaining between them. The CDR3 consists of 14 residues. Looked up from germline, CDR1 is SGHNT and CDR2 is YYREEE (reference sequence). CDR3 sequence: CASSLVTEGEGQYF. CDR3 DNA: TGTGCCAGCAGCTTGGTTACGGAGGGAGAAGGGCAGTATTTT.

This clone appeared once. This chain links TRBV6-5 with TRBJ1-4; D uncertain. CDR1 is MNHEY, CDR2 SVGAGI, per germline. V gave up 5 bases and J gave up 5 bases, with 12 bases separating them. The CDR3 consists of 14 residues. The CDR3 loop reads CASSKLGGNEKLFF. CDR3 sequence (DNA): TGTGCCAGCAGTAAACTGGGAGGGAATGAAAAACTGTTTTTT.

CDR3 coding DNA: TGTGCCAGTAGTATGTCGACAGGGCCTAACTATGGCTACACCTTC. Translated, it gives CASSMSTGPNYGYTF. The gene calls are TRBV19 and TRBJ1-2; 7 positions match TRBD1. Germline loops: CDR1 LNHDA, CDR2 SQIVND (reference sequence). V was clipped by 3 bases and J by 0 bases; unmatched bases: 4. The CDR3 contains 15 residues.

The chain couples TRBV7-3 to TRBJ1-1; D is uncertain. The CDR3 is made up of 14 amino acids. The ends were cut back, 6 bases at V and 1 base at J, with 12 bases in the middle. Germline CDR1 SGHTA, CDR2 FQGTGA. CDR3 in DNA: TGTGCCAGCAGGAAGTCGGCGGGGAACACTGAAGCTTTCTTT. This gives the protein CASRKSAGNTEAFF.

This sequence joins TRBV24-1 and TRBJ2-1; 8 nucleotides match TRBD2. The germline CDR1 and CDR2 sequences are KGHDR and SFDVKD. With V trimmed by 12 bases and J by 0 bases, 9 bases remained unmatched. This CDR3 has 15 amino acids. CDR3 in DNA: TGTGCCGCCGGGGGGGGCCAGGGCTCCTACAATGAGCAGTTCTTC. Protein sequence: CAAGGGQGSYNEQFF.

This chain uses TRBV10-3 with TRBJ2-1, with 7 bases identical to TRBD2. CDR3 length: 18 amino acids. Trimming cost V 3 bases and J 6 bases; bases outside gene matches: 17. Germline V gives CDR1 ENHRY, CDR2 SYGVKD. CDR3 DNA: TGTGCCATCAGTGACCTAGGAGGCTCAGCGGGACCCCTCAATGAGCAGTTCTTC. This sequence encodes CAISDLGGSAGPLNEQFF.